Listed below are T cell receptor beta chains from one sample, sequenced in a study of blood T cell repertoires in COVID-19. TCRdb's table, derived via immunoSEQ multiplex PCR, lists solely in-frame clones and lacks some. The repertoire includes 140,000 to 150,000 clones, about 87% of them detected once, and more than 2.5% sits in the top ten. Sequencing was done on a sample of peripheral blood. All receptors derive from a human donor with COVID-19, enrolled during active disease. The donor label of this sample is uncertain. CDR3s include the opening cysteine and the closing phenylalanine or tryptophan. The order of the fields is CDR3 protein, CDR3 DNA, J gene, clone size, D gene, V gene. A D gene is named only where the DNA matches it firmly. Expanded clones get a size class; other rows say once, few or many, or leave the size out.

CDR3: CASRLGQGPYEQYF; DNA: TGTGCAAGTCGCTTAGGCCAGGGTCCATACGAGCAGTACTTC; J: TRBJ2-7; size: NA; D: NA; V: TRBV12-2
CDR3: CASSELGGWRNEQFF; DNA: TGTGCCAGCAGTGAATTGGGGGGATGGCGAAATGAGCAGTTCTTC; J: TRBJ2-1; size: NA; D: NA; V: TRBV2
CDR3: CASSLDRAGSYNEQFF; DNA: TGTGCCAGCAGCTTAGATAGGGCGGGCTCCTACAATGAGCAGTTCTTC; J: TRBJ2-1; size: NA; D: NA; V: TRBV11-2
CDR3: CASMDTNNSPLHF; DNA: TGTGCCAGCATGGACACGAATAATTCACCCCTCCACTTT; J: TRBJ1-6; size: NA; D: NA; V: TRBV2
CDR3: CASSPRTGSPYEQYF; DNA: TGTGCCAGCAGCCCCAGGACAGGTAGCCCCTACGAGCAGTACTTC; J: TRBJ2-7; size: NA; D: TRBD1; V: TRBV5-4
CDR3: CASSQEGQGREKLFF; DNA: TGTGCCAGCAGCCAAGAGGGACAGGGTAGGGAAAAACTGTTTTTT; J: TRBJ1-4; size: NA; D: TRBD1; V: TRBV3-1/TRBV3-2
CDR3: CASSDVLAGGRETQYF; DNA: TGTGCCAGCAGTGATGTACTAGCGGGGGGTAGAGAGACCCAGTACTTC; J: TRBJ2-5; size: NA; D: TRBD2; V: TRBV25-1
CDR3: CASSSDRGTDTQYF; DNA: TGTGCCAGCAGCTCGGACAGGGGCACAGATACGCAGTATTTT; J: TRBJ2-3; size: NA; D: TRBD1; V: TRBV5-6
CDR3: CASRDRGQGEQYF; DNA: TGTGCCAGCAGGGACAGGGGGCAGGGCGAGCAGTACTTC; J: TRBJ2-7; size: NA; D: TRBD1; V: TRBV25-1
CDR3: CASSSIYGYTF; DNA: TGTGCCAGCAGTTCCATCTATGGCTACACCTTC; J: TRBJ1-2; size: NA; D: NA; V: TRBV25-1
CDR3: CASSQLSYEQYF; DNA: TGTGCCAGCAGCCAACTCTCCTACGAGCAGTACTTC; J: TRBJ2-7; size: NA; D: NA; V: TRBV3-1/TRBV3-2
CDR3: CASSFRGLDEAFF; DNA: TGTGCCAGCAGCTTCAGGGGGCTGGATGAAGCTTTCTTT; J: TRBJ1-1; size: NA; D: TRBD1; V: TRBV11-3
CDR3: CASSYEQVYGSPLHF; DNA: TGTGCCAGCAGTTACGAACAGGTTTATGGCTCACCCCTCCACTTT; J: TRBJ1-6; size: few; D: NA; V: TRBV6-5
CDR3: CASSPFSYEQYF; DNA: TGTGCCAGCAGTCCCTTCTCCTACGAGCAGTACTTC; J: TRBJ2-7; size: NA; D: NA; V: TRBV6-6
CDR3: CASSYLRGNQPQHF; DNA: TGTGCCAGCAGTTACCTGAGGGGCAATCAGCCCCAGCATTTT; J: TRBJ1-5; size: NA; D: NA; V: TRBV6-5
CDR3: CAWWDMLYTEAFF; DNA: TGTGCCTGGTGGGACATGCTGTACACTGAAGCTTTCTTT; J: TRBJ1-1; size: few; D: NA; V: TRBV30
CDR3: CASSQPDRDHTEAFF; DNA: TGCGCCAGCAGCCAACCGGACAGGGACCACACTGAAGCTTTCTTT; J: TRBJ1-1; size: NA; D: TRBD1; V: TRBV4-1
CDR3: CASSPRQGYNSPLHF; DNA: TGTGCCAGCTCACCTCGTCAGGGCTATAATTCACCCCTCCACTTT; J: TRBJ1-6; size: once; D: NA; V: TRBV18
CDR3: CASAMGTGHYEQYF; DNA: TGTGCCAGCGCCATGGGGACAGGGCACTACGAGCAGTACTTC; J: TRBJ2-7; size: once; D: TRBD1; V: TRBV27
CDR3: CASSLMSNQPQHF; DNA: TGTGCCAGCAGCCTAATGAGCAATCAGCCCCAGCATTTT; J: TRBJ1-5; size: once; D: NA; V: TRBV7-9
CDR3: CASSYGQGGTDTQYF; DNA: TGTGCCAGCAGCTACGGACAGGGAGGCACAGATACGCAGTATTTT; J: TRBJ2-3; size: NA; D: TRBD1; V: TRBV7-3
CDR3: CASSSTGREDTQYF; DNA: TGCGCCAGCAGCTCGACAGGGCGTGAAGATACGCAGTATTTT; J: TRBJ2-3; size: NA; D: TRBD1; V: TRBV5-1
CDR3: CASSFLTDYNEQFF; DNA: TGTGCCAGCAGCTTTCTGACAGACTACAATGAGCAGTTCTTC; J: TRBJ2-1; size: NA; D: NA; V: TRBV11-3
CDR3: CASSLPSGGAEGNIQYF; DNA: TGTGCCAGCAGCCTTCCTAGCGGGGGGGCCGAAGGAAACATTCAGTACTTC; J: TRBJ2-4; size: NA; D: TRBD2; V: TRBV13
CDR3: CASSWRGGYGYTF; DNA: TGTGCCAGCAGTTGGAGGGGGGGTTATGGCTACACCTTC; J: TRBJ1-2; size: once; D: NA; V: TRBV6-5
CDR3: CASKGTSGGPGVETQYF; DNA: TGTGCCAGCAAAGGGACTAGCGGGGGGCCCGGGGTTGAGACCCAGTACTTC; J: TRBJ2-5; size: NA; D: TRBD2; V: TRBV2
CDR3: CASSLSGEGLLEQYF; DNA: TGTGCCAGCAGCCTTTCGGGGGAGGGCCTGCTCGAGCAGTACTTC; J: TRBJ2-7; size: few; D: TRBD2; V: TRBV6-2/TRBV6-3
CDR3: CASSPLSGTSGGKTDTQYF; DNA: TGTGCCAGCAGCCCTTTGTCCGGGACTAGCGGGGGGAAAACAGATACGCAGTATTTT; J: TRBJ2-3; size: NA; D: TRBD2; V: TRBV3-1/TRBV3-2
CDR3: CASSLGTSGRRLGYEQYF; DNA: TGCGCCAGCAGCTTGGGGACTAGCGGGAGGCGCCTCGGCTACGAGCAGTACTTC; J: TRBJ2-7; size: NA; D: TRBD2; V: TRBV5-1
CDR3: CASSKNTGATNEKLFF; DNA: TGTGCCAGCAGCAAAAATACAGGCGCCACTAATGAAAAACTGTTTTTT; J: TRBJ1-4; size: NA; D: NA; V: TRBV2
CDR3: CASSEQGGSNEKLFF; DNA: TGTGCCAGCAGTGAACAGGGGGGAAGTAATGAAAAACTGTTTTTT; J: TRBJ1-4; size: once; D: TRBD1; V: TRBV6-1
CDR3: CASSLLAPQETQYF; DNA: TGTGCCAGCAGCTTATTGGCTCCTCAAGAGACCCAGTACTTC; J: TRBJ2-5; size: NA; D: NA; V: TRBV7-6
CDR3: CASSQEGDRARGTIYF; DNA: TGTGCCAGCAGCCAAGAGGGGGACAGGGCTCGCGGGACCATATATTTT; J: TRBJ1-3; size: NA; D: TRBD1; V: TRBV3-1/TRBV3-2